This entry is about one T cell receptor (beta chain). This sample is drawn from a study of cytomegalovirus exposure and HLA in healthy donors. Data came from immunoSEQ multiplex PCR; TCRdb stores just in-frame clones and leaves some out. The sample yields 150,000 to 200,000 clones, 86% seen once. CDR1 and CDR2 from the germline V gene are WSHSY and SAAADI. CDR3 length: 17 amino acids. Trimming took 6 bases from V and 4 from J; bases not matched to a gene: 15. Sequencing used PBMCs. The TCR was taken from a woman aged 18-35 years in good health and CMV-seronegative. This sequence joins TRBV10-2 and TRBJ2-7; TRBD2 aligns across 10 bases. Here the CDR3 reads CASRGPAASGRKYEQYF. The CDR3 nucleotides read TGCGCCAGCAGGGGACCGGCGGCTAGCGGGAGAAAATACGAGCAGTACTTC.